The 24 T cell receptor beta chains below all came from one sample that was sequenced in a study of blood T cells in healthy people across ages (dated by TCRdb to the mid-2010s). Libraries came from 5' RACE. Sequencer: Illumina HiSeq 2500. A second PCR of roughly 7 to 11 cycles was performed with a sample-barcoded 5' primer and a J-beta primer mix. TCRdb reprocessed the public reads (quality trimming at Q25 with fastp, clone calling with MiXCR) and kept in-frame beta chains. CDR3 protein sequences are deduplicated, and each keeps its most common genes and DNA. The sample has 1.5 million to 2 million distinct CDR3 sequences on record, roughly 50% of them singletons. Roughly 2.1% of the sample is in the top ten clones. Sequencing was performed on blood. The receptors were gathered from a woman aged 40 to 50 in good health.

The rearrangement uses TRBV6-2 or TRBV6-3 and TRBJ2-5; the D gene is possibly TRBD2 (6 bases). The CDR3 is made up of 12 amino acids. CDR1 is MNHEY, CDR2 SVGEGT, per germline. Trimming removed 8 bases from V and 2 bases from J, with 9 bases in between. The CDR3: CASALAQETQYF. The CDR3 bases are TGTGCCAGCGCCCTAGCGCAAGAGACCCAGTACTTC.

The V gene is TRBV7-2, the J gene TRBJ2-7; TRBD1 is a possible D gene (5 bases). CDR1 is SGHTA, CDR2 FQGNSA, per germline. The CDR3 is 14 residues long. Trimming left V 2 bases short and J 4 bases short, with 12 bases between. This CDR3 is CASSLKGAIYEQYF. The DNA of the CDR3 is TGTGCCAGCAGCTTAAAAGGGGCTATATACGAGCAGTACTTC.

This clonotype was observed a single time. The V call is TRBV6-5, the J call TRBJ1-6, with unresolved D. The V gene lost 2 bases and the J gene lost 8 bases, with 7 bases spanning the gap. This CDR3 comprises 13 residues. Germline values: CDR1 MNHEY, CDR2 SVGAGI. CDR3 in amino acids: CASSYGLHSPLHF. The DNA for the CDR3 is TGTGCCAGCAGTTACGGTTTACATTCACCCCTCCACTTT.

This chain joins TRBV4-3 and TRBJ2-1; D may be TRBD2 (6 bases). Germline V gene data show CDR1 as LGHNA and CDR2 as YSLEER. CDR3 length: 16 residues. Trimming removed 1 base at V and 8 bases at J, with 18 bases between. The CDR3 loop is CASSQGGTFAVDEQFF. CDR3 nucleotides: TGCGCCAGCAGCCAAGGCGGGACCTTCGCGGTCGATGAGCAGTTCTTC.

The chain is built from TRBV7-2 and TRBJ2-7, with 8 bases that match TRBD2. Germline trimming cut 6 bases from V and 2 bases from J; bases unmatched to any gene: 6. This CDR3 contains 14 residues. CDR1 and CDR2 from the germline V gene are SGHTA and FQGNSA. The CDR3 DNA follows: TGTGCCAGCAGGTCTCCTAGCGGGCCCTACGAGCAGTACTTC. Translated, it gives CASRSPSGPYEQYF.

The chain has TRBV20-1 and TRBJ2-7, with TRBD2 identical over 10 bases. Trimming at V came to 6 bases and at J to 7 bases, leaving 18 bases not matched to a gene. The CDR3 runs to 16 residues. The germline CDR1 and CDR2 sequences are DFQATT and SNEGSKA (reference sequence). CDR3: CSAGTSATNSYNEQYF. The CDR3 bases are TGCAGTGCAGGGACTAGCGCGACCAACTCCTACAATGAGCAGTACTTC.

V usage is TRBV12-3 or TRBV12-4 and J usage is TRBJ2-5; 7 bases agree with TRBD2. The CDR3 contains 14 residues. V was clipped by 3 bases and J by 3 bases; unmatched bases: 4. CDR3 bases: TGTGCCAGCAGTTTTGGACTAGTTGAAGAGACCCAGTACTTC. Translation gives CASSFGLVEETQYF.

J is TRBJ2-5 and V is TRBV3-1; perhaps TRBD2 as D (5 bases). In germline, CDR1 is LGHDT, CDR2 YNNKEL (reference sequence). This CDR3 comprises 13 residues. V lost 1 base, J lost 10 bases, and 13 bases lay in between. The CDR3 spells CASSQVEAGDQYF. CDR3 sequence (DNA): TGTGCCAGCAGCCAAGTCGAAGCCGGGGACCAGTACTTC.

Within the sample, this clonotype is medium-sized. The chain links TRBV25-1 to TRBJ2-1, with 8 nucleotides matching TRBD2. J lost 9 bases, V lost 10 bases, and 11 bases had no gene match. This CDR3 is 13 amino acids long. Per germline, CDR1 MGHDK and CDR2 SYGVNS. CDR3 sequence (DNA): TGTGCCACCAACCCGGGGGGGCCGGGTGAGCAGTTCTTC. This translates into CATNPGGPGEQFF. Drawing the rest from reference TRBV25-1 and TRBJ2-1, the complete variable domain is EADIYQTPRYLVIGTGKKITLECSQTMGHDKMYWYQQDPGMELHLIHYSYGVNSTEKGDLSSESTVSRIRTEHFPLTLESARPSHTSQYLCATNPGGPGEQFFGPGTRLTVL.

This clonotype has only a few counts. The chain carries TRBV2 and TRBJ2-7; possibly TRBD2 for D (6 bases). Looked up from germline, CDR1 is SNHLY and CDR2 is FYNNEI. The ends were cut back, 3 bases at V and 6 bases at J, with 12 bases in the middle. The CDR3 spans 13 residues. The CDR3: CASSEEGVGEQYF. The CDR3 region has the DNA TGTGCCAGCAGTGAGGAGGGAGTGGGCGAGCAGTACTTC. Together with reference TRBV2 and TRBJ2-7, the CDR3 gives the full variable domain: EPEVTQTPSHQVTQMGQEVILRCVPISNHLYFYWYRQILGQKVEFLVSFYNNEISEKSEIFDDQFSVERPDGSNFTLKIRSTKLEDSAMYFCASSEEGVGEQYFGPGTRLTVT.

V gene TRBV6-2 or TRBV6-3 combines with J gene TRBJ2-5; 11 nucleotides match TRBD1. The CDR3 covers 14 residues. CDR1 and CDR2 (germline): MNHEY, SVGEGT. V shed 2 bases, J shed 11 bases, and the junction held 7 bases outside the gene matches. The CDR3, as DNA: TGTGCCAGCAGTTACGGACAGGGGGCCGGAGGGCAGTACTTC. Residues: CASSYGQGAGGQYF.

CDR3 sequence reads: CASRKTFSTDTQYF. In DNA form, the CDR3 reads TGTGCCAGCAGGAAGACATTTAGCACAGATACGCAGTATTTT. The J gene is TRBJ2-3, the V gene TRBV3-1; D unclear. The CDR3 extends over 14 amino acids. Germline lookup yields CDR1 LGHDT and CDR2 YNNKEL (reference sequence). The V and J ends lost 6 bases and 0 bases respectively, with 10 bases between them.

The rearrangement links TRBV7-9 to TRBJ2-5; perhaps TRBD1 as D (5 bases). This CDR3 region has 15 residues. V dropped 1 base and J dropped 2 bases, with 11 bases sitting between them. CDR1 is SEHNR, CDR2 FQNEAQ, per germline (reference sequence). The CDR3 reads CASSLVQGGQETQYF. Here the CDR3 DNA reads TGTGCCAGCAGCTTAGTGCAGGGTGGACAAGAGACCCAGTACTTC. Complete variable domain (other parts from reference TRBV7-9 and TRBJ2-5): DTGVSQNPRHKITKRGQNVTFRCDPISEHNRLYWYRQTLGQGPEFLTYFQNEAQLEKSRLLSDRFSAERPKGSFSTLEIQRTEQGDSAMYLCASSLVQGGQETQYFGPGTRLLVL.

The J gene is TRBJ2-3, the V gene TRBV28; 7 bases map to TRBD2. The V and J ends lost 8 bases and 0 bases, in that order; junction bases with no gene match: 11. This CDR3 spans 16 amino acids. Germline V CDR1 and CDR2: MDHEN, SYDVKM. The CDR3 bases are TGTGCCAGCTCCGGGGGAGGGCTAACTAGCACAGATACGCAGTATTTT. Translation gives CASSGGGLTSTDTQYF. The variable domain in full, with the rest retrieved from reference TRBV28 and TRBJ2-3, is DVKVTQSSRYLVKRTGEKVFLECVQDMDHENMFWYRQDPGLGLRLIYFSYDVKMKEKGDIPEGYSVSREKKERFSLILESASTNQTSMYLCASSGGGLTSTDTQYFGPGTRLTVL.

This clonotype was found a few times. The V call is TRBV2, the J call TRBJ2-5; D assignment may be TRBD1 or TRBD2 (5 bases each). Germline CDR1 reads SNHLY; CDR2 reads FYNNEI. V was cut by 5 bases and J by 5 bases, with 12 bases left in between. This CDR3 has 13 residues. The CDR3 reads CASSRGERETQYF. CDR3 coding DNA: TGTGCCAGCAGTCGAGGGGAAAGGGAGACCCAGTACTTC.

This clonotype was picked up a small number of times. The CDR3 loop reads CASSLEAGNSYTF. CDR3 in DNA: TGCGCCAGCAGCTTGGAGGCAGGGAATAGCTACACCTTC. V gene TRBV5-1 combines with J gene TRBJ1-2, with D possibly being TRBD1 (5 bases). Germline CDR1 is SGHRS and CDR2 is YFSETQ. This CDR3 comprises 13 residues. Deletions cut 0 bases from V and 9 bases from J, with 12 bases between.

This clonotype is a singleton in its sample. A much larger clone lies one base from this, so it may be a read error. The chain is built from TRBV9 and TRBJ1-5, with TRBD1 as a possible D gene (5 bases). The germline gives CDR1 SGDLS, CDR2 YYNGEE. Trimming cost V 0 bases and J 4 bases, with 8 bases left between them. This CDR3 is 14 amino acids long. The CDR3 region is CASSVGEGNQPQHF. In DNA, the CDR3 is TGTGCCAGCAGCGTAGGGGAGGGGAATCAGCCCCAGCATTTT.

This chain uses TRBV20-1 with TRBJ2-2, with TRBD2 matching 8 bases. The CDR3 is 14 amino acids. The germline gives CDR1 DFQATT, CDR2 SNEGSKA (reference sequence). Unmatched junction bases numbered 2, after V lost 4 bases and J lost 1 base. The CDR3 loop is CSATGLVNTGELFF. CDR3 DNA: TGCAGTGCTACGGGACTAGTGAACACCGGGGAGCTGTTTTTT.

Only a few counts were recorded for this clonotype. J is TRBJ2-3 and V is TRBV20-1; D is possibly TRBD1 or TRBD2 (6 bases each). Germline assignment: CDR1 DFQATT and CDR2 SNEGSKA (reference sequence). The CDR3 totals 14 residues. Trimming left V 2 bases short and J 5 bases short, with 14 bases between. CDR3 DNA: TGCAGTGCTAGATTTAGGGGGGCGATAGATACGCAGTATTTT. Its translation is CSARFRGAIDTQYF.

The chain carries TRBV9 and TRBJ2-5; tentative D call: TRBD1 (6 bases). Germline V lookup: CDR1 SGDLS, CDR2 YYNGEE. CDR3 length: 14 amino acids. V lost 6 bases, J lost 0 bases, and 12 bases lay in between. CDR3 bases: TGTGCCAGCAACCCCCAGGGGTACCAAGAGACCCAGTACTTC. Its protein product is CASNPQGYQETQYF.

This clonotype was seen only once. The V call is TRBV10-3, the J call TRBJ2-1; possible D gene TRBD1, 7 bases. Trimming stripped 10 bases from V and 13 bases from J, with 23 bases between. The V gene's germline CDR1 is ENHRY and CDR2 SYGVKD. The CDR3 spans 13 residues. Here the CDR3 reads CAKGQDWGGDQFF. CDR3 in DNA: TGTGCCAAAGGACAGGATTGGGGCGGGGACCAGTTCTTC.

The CDR3 DNA reads TGCGCCAGCAGTGAACCAGGCAAGGGCTACACCTTC. It yields the protein CASSEPGKGYTF. The chain employs TRBV10-1 and TRBJ1-2; no definite D call. V was clipped by 3 bases and J by 8 bases, with 10 bases between them. Germline loops: CDR1 WNHNN, CDR2 SYGVQD (reference sequence). The CDR3 runs 12 residues.

Ten or more counts support this clonotype. The V call is TRBV29-1, the J call TRBJ2-7, with 12 bases fitting TRBD2. The junction had 5 bases not matched to a gene; V was cut back by 0 bases and J by 2 bases. Germline CDR1 SQVTM, CDR2 ANQGSEA. This CDR3 is built from 16 residues. CDR3 nucleotide sequence: TGCAGCGTTGAAGATACTAGCGGGGGGCTCACCTACGAGCAGTACTTC. This translates into CSVEDTSGGLTYEQYF.

CDR3: CASSYGGFENIQYF. The CDR3 region has the DNA TGTGCCAGCAGTTACGGGGGTTTCGAAAACATTCAGTACTTC. This chain uses TRBV6-2 or TRBV6-3 with TRBJ2-7; TRBD1 or TRBD2 may be the D gene (5 bases each). Gene TRBJ2-4 matches the end of the DNA better, so the J call may be wrong. CDR1 and CDR2 (germline): MNHEY, SVGEGT. The CDR3 runs 14 residues.